This TCR beta chain was recovered during a study of blood T cell repertoires in COVID-19. Study-wide background: Researchers got acute and convalescent COVID-19 samples from the United States, Italy and Spain. PBMCs, B-cell-depleted T cells, or T cells provided the cDNA or gDNA that made up the material.

Using immunoSEQ multiplex PCR, the repertoire was profiled, and TCRdb retains in-frame clones only, with some absent. The sample lists over 150,000 clones, around 78% occurring once. The sequence derives from a man older than 75 with acute or convalescent COVID-19. The specimen was peripheral blood.

The CDR3 sequence is CASSSFGFEQYF. The CDR3 DNA is TGCGCCAGCAGCTCGTTCGGGTTCGAGCAGTACTTC. V and J are TRBV5-1 and TRBJ2-7; the D is unclear. CDR3 length equals 12 residues. Germline V gives CDR1 SGHRS, CDR2 YFSETQ. Trimming pared 3 bases from V and 6 bases from J, leaving 10 bases between.